This T cell receptor beta chain was observed in a study of T cells in localized non-small cell lung cancer. General observations from the study: Sequencing was restricted to one tumor region; therefore, heterogeneity remains possible.

This table comes from immunoSEQ multiplex PCR, and its TCRdb copy is limited to in-frame clones, with some not included. This sample yields about 2,800 clones, of which approximately 23% are seen a single time; 11% belongs to the top ten. As regards this clone: As yet, its antigen is unknown.

V dropped 1 base and J dropped 2 bases, with 11 bases sitting between them. This CDR3 has 15 residues. Per the germline V gene, CDR1 is SGHNT and CDR2 is YENEEA. This chain uses TRBV11-3 with TRBJ2-5; D unclear. This sequence originates from a woman between 35 and 70 years old with stage I lung adenocarcinoma. Sequences were derived from normal lung tissue next to the tumor, sampled before any cancer treatment. CDR3 region: CASSLGMTTQETQYF. The CDR3 DNA sequence: TGTGCCAGCAGCTTAGGAATGACAACTCAAGAGACCCAGTACTTC.